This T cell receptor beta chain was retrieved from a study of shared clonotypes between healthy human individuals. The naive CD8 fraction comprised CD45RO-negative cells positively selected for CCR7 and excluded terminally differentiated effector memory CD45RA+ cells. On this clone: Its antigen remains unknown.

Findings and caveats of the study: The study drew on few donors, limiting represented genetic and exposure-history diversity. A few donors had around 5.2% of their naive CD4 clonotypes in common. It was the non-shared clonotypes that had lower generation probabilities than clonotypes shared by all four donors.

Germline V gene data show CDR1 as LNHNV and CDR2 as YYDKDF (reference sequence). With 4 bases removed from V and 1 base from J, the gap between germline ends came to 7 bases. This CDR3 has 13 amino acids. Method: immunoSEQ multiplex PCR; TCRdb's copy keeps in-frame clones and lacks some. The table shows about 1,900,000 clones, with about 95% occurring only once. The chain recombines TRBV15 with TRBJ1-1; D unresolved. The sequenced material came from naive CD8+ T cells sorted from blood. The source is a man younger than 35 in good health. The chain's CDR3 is CATSKTENTEAFF. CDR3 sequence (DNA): TGTGCCACCAGCAAAACAGAGAACACTGAAGCTTTCTTT.